This T cell receptor (beta chain) derives from a study of post-analysis software for immune sequencing data. About the study: Relapsing-remitting, secondary progressive and progressive-relapsing multiple sclerosis were all included among the disease courses. Study observations and caveats: Controls significantly exceeded multiple sclerosis patients in normalized Chao1 diversity. TRBV5-6, TRBV5-1 and TRBV20-1 were among roughly five TRBV segments more frequent in patients than controls. F-measure co-clustering was strong for batch-matched samples.

This clonotype was seen a single time. Its antigen remains unknown. TCR beta cDNA libraries included unique molecular identifiers. Input of about 0.9 to 10 million T cells yielded 400,000 to 550,000 cDNA molecules. TCRdb re-called the PCR reads through MiXCR, storing one row per CDR3 protein. The sample consists of about 820,000 distinct CDR3 sequences, about 50% of them appearing once. V dropped 8 bases and J dropped 0 bases, with 11 bases sitting between them. The CDR3 totals 14 residues. Germline-derived CDR1 and CDR2 are SGHDN and FVKESK. This rearrangement joins TRBV14 to TRBJ2-1, with D unclear. Specimen: blood. The sequence derives from a girl between 5 and 17 years old with multiple sclerosis. CDR3: CASSISSSYNEQFF. The CDR3 DNA is TGTGCCAGCTCGATTTCGAGCTCCTACAATGAGCAGTTCTTC. The full variable domain, with the rest looked up from reference TRBV14 and TRBJ2-1, is EAGVTQFPSHSVIEKGQTVTLRCDPISGHDNLYWYRRVMGKEIKFLLHFVKESKQDESGMPNNRFLAERTGGTYSTLKVQPAELEDSGVYFCASSISSSYNEQFFGPGTRLTVL.